A single sample gave rise to the 17 T cell receptor beta chains below, sequenced in a study of blood T cell repertoires in COVID-19. Repertoires were generated with immunoSEQ multiplex PCR, while TCRdb's copy carries only in-frame clones and drops some. The repertoire holds 120,000 to 150,000 clones, with 80% to 90% as singletons. The source material was peripheral blood. The source is a human donor with acute or convalescent COVID-19. The donor label of this sample is uncertain.

This clone has only a few counts. This chain connects TRBV6-5 to TRBJ1-1, with no clear D. Trimming removed 5 bases at V and 8 bases at J, with 12 bases between. CDR1 and CDR2 from the germline V gene are MNHEY and SVGAGI. This CDR3 contains 12 residues. The CDR3 sequence is CASSNLRREAFF. The CDR3 DNA follows: TGTGCCAGCAGTAATTTGCGGAGAGAAGCTTTCTTT.

The chain links TRBV7-3 to TRBJ1-1; no firm D call. This CDR3 is 13 amino acids long. CDR1 is SGHTA, CDR2 FQGTGA, per germline. The V end was cut by 6 bases, the J end by 1 base, with 9 bases between. DNA of the CDR3: TGTGCCAGCAGTTCTAACAGGAACACTGAAGCTTTCTTT. Translated: CASSSNRNTEAFF.

The chain couples TRBV2 to TRBJ1-2, with D perhaps TRBD1 (6 bases). This CDR3 has 11 residues. The V gene lost 7 bases and the J gene lost 8 bases, with 11 bases spanning the gap. Germline V CDR1 and CDR2: SNHLY, FYNNEI. The CDR3 DNA reads as TGTGCCAGCACTAGGACAGCGGGCTACACCTTC. Amino acid sequence: CASTRTAGYTF.

The J gene is TRBJ2-3, the V gene TRBV2; TRBD1 might be the D (7 bases). V was shortened by 5 bases and J by 3 bases, with 18 bases between the two germline ends. The CDR3 totals 16 residues. Germline CDR1 SNHLY, CDR2 FYNNEI. The CDR3 region has the DNA TGTGCCAGCAGTCCCTACAGGGGAGGCAGAACAGATACGCAGTATTTT. Translation: CASSPYRGGRTDTQYF. Filled out from reference TRBV2 and TRBJ2-3, the complete variable domain reads EPEVTQTPSHQVTQMGQEVILRCVPISNHLYFYWYRQILGQKVEFLVSFYNNEISEKSEIFDDQFSVERPDGSNFTLKIRSTKLEDSAMYFCASSPYRGGRTDTQYFGPGTRLTVL.

This chain connects TRBV29-1 to TRBJ2-7; the match to TRBD1 covers 9 bases. Germline CDR1 SQVTM, CDR2 ANQGSEA. V was clipped by 7 bases and J by 3 bases; unmatched bases: 1. CDR3 length: 11 residues. The CDR3 bases are TGCAGCGGGGACAGGGTCTACGAGCAGTACGTC. It encodes CSGDRVYEQYV.

The chain combines TRBV6-1 with TRBJ1-1; no clear D gene. In germline, CDR1 is MNHNS, CDR2 SASEGT. The CDR3 sequence is 16 residues long. The V end was cut by 4 bases, the J end by 1 base, with 16 bases between. DNA of the CDR3: TGTGCCAGCAGTGTCACCGGGTTCAGAGGGAACACTGAAGCTTTCTTT. Residues: CASSVTGFRGNTEAFF.

The chain carries TRBV5-1 and TRBJ2-7; D possibly corresponds to TRBD2 (5 bases). V was shortened by 4 bases and J by 1 base, with 15 bases between the two germline ends. From germline, CDR1 is SGHRS and CDR2 YFSETQ. The CDR3 extends over 15 amino acids. In DNA form, the CDR3 reads TGCGCCAGCAGCCTGGGCGGGCAGCCTTCCTACGAGCAGTACTTC. Amino acid sequence: CASSLGGQPSYEQYF.

The chain uses TRBV4-1 and TRBJ2-1; the match to TRBD2 covers 7 bases. CDR1 MGHRA and CDR2 YSYEKL come from the germline V gene. The CDR3 has 15 residues. Trimming at V came to 5 bases and at J to 3 bases, leaving 7 bases not matched to a gene. The CDR3 protein is CASSLYGDYYNEQFF. The CDR3 nucleotides are TGCGCCAGCAGCTTATACGGGGACTACTACAATGAGCAGTTCTTC.

The genes are TRBV13 and TRBJ1-2, with unresolved D. Between the trimmed V and J ends, which lost 3 bases and 5 bases, there was a span of 10 bases. CDR3 length: 13 amino acids. The germline CDR1 and CDR2 sequences are PRHDT and FYEKMQ (reference sequence). The CDR3 sequence is CASSFSGKYGYTF. The CDR3 coding sequence is TGTGCCAGCAGCTTTTCGGGAAAGTATGGCTACACCTTC.

The chain is built from TRBV2 and TRBJ1-2, with 8 bases fitting TRBD1. Germline loops: CDR1 SNHLY, CDR2 FYNNEI. Losses at the gene ends were 5 bases for V and 4 bases for J; bases not matched to a gene: 6. This CDR3 spans 14 amino acids. CDR3 sequence (DNA): TGTGCCAGCAGTATGACAGGGGTCTCCTATGGCTACACCTTC. Its translation is CASSMTGVSYGYTF.

Here the CDR3 DNA reads TGTGCCAGCAGCCCGCGACGAAGACAGGGGAAGGAGGCCGGGGAGCTGTTTTTT. Translation: CASSPRRRQGKEAGELFF. The chain has TRBV7-6 and TRBJ2-2; 8 positions agree with TRBD1. The germline V gene encodes CDR1 SGHVS and CDR2 FNYEAQ. This CDR3 has 18 residues. The V gene end was trimmed by 5 bases and the J gene end by 6 bases; junction bases not matched to a gene: 17.

The rearrangement joins TRBV29-1 to TRBJ2-1, with 11 bases that match TRBD2. V was clipped by 1 base and J by 4 bases; unmatched bases: 15. The germline CDR1 and CDR2 sequences are SQVTM and ANQGSEA. The CDR3 runs to 19 residues. CDR3 sequence (DNA): TGCAGCGTTGAAGGCGTGGCTAGCGGGGGGTCAAAAGATTACAATGAGCAGTTCTTC. Amino acid sequence: CSVEGVASGGSKDYNEQFF.

This clone was observed a few times. The rearrangement joins TRBV3-1 (or the pseudogene TRBV3-2) to TRBJ1-6; D call uncertain. The CDR3 spans 19 residues. Germline lookup yields CDR1 LGHDT and CDR2 YNNKEL (reference sequence). The V end lost 0 bases, the J end lost 0 bases, and 15 bases lay between the germline ends. The CDR3 nucleotides are TGTGCCAGCAGCCAAGATCTAGTCAGTTCTAGCTCCTATAATTCACCCCTCCACTTT. Translating it yields CASSQDLVSSSSYNSPLHF.

The V call is TRBV9, the J call TRBJ2-2; possible D gene TRBD2, 5 bases. The CDR3 contains 15 residues. Between the trimmed V and J ends, which lost 0 bases and 3 bases, there was a span of 9 bases. Germline CDR1 and CDR2: SGDLS and YYNGEE. The CDR3 DNA reads as TGTGCCAGCAGCGTAGGGAGGTGGGACACCGGGGAGCTGTTTTTT. As protein: CASSVGRWDTGELFF.

The V gene is TRBV9, the J gene TRBJ2-7; no clear D gene. With 0 bases removed from V and 7 bases from J, the gap between germline ends came to 5 bases. This CDR3 region has 11 residues. The V gene's germline CDR1 is SGDLS and CDR2 YYNGEE. The CDR3 here is CASSVGAEQYF. The CDR3 DNA reads TGTGCCAGCAGCGTAGGGGCAGAGCAGTACTTC.

The sample holds one count of this clone. The chain has TRBV6-5 and TRBJ2-3; TRBD2 might be the D (6 bases). The CDR3 is made up of 13 amino acids. The germline gives CDR1 MNHEY, CDR2 SVGAGI. The germline V and J ends were trimmed by 6 bases and 5 bases, with 12 bases remaining between them. The CDR3 sequence: CASSRGEEDTQYF. As DNA, the CDR3 is TGTGCCAGCAGCCGAGGGGAGGAAGATACGCAGTATTTT.

Only one count was recorded for this clone. The chain employs TRBV11-2 and TRBJ1-1; perhaps TRBD1 as D (5 bases). Germline V gives CDR1 SGHAT, CDR2 FQNNGV. V shed 0 bases and J shed 2 bases, with 10 bases lying between them. This CDR3 region has 15 residues. CDR3 nucleotides: TGTGCCAGCAGCTTAGATTCCGGGGGAAACACTGAAGCTTTCTTT. It codes for CASSLDSGGNTEAFF. Full variable domain (outside the CDR3, taken from reference TRBV11-2 and TRBJ1-1): EAGVAQSPRYKIIEKRQSVAFWCNPISGHATLYWYQQILGQGPKLLIQFQNNGVVDDSQLPKDRFSAERLKGVDSTLKIQPAKLEDSAVYLCASSLDSGGNTEAFFGQGTRLTVV.